This T cell receptor beta chain was captured in a study of radiation and T cells in renal cell carcinoma. The CDR3 loop spans 14 amino acids. Germline assignment: CDR1 MGHDK and CDR2 SYGVNS. Trimming removed 4 bases from V and 9 bases from J; junction bases left unmatched: 10. Time point meaning: blood 4 weeks post-SBRT, at nephrectomy. As to treatment: 15 Gy SBRT to primary tumor, nephrectomy 4 weeks later. The protocol was immunoSEQ multiplex PCR, while the TCRdb copy is restricted to in-frame clones and leaves out a portion. The table shows some 150,000 clones, with around 88% occurring only once. The sequence was collected from a woman in her 50s with renal cell carcinoma. Sequences were derived from blood, sampled from a patient whose treatment included radiotherapy and nephrectomy. The chain has TRBV25-1 and TRBJ2-5; TRBD1 matches at 8 bases. This CDR3 reads CASSGTGGPGAQYF. DNA for the CDR3: TGTGCCAGCAGTGGAACAGGGGGTCCTGGGGCCCAGTACTTC.